One and the same sample provided the 11 T cell receptor beta chains below, sequenced in a study of OX40 agonist ivuxolimab in advanced cancers. Some clones are missing from TCRdb's copy, which holds only in-frame ones; the method was immunoSEQ multiplex PCR. The table has 90,000 to 150,000 clones, around 91% seen once. The input for sequencing was CD4+ or CD8+ T cells sorted from blood, taken in a trial of the OX40 agonist ivuxolimab. These receptors were collected from an adult with an advanced solid tumor such as melanoma, head and neck, liver or kidney cancer.

This chain uses TRBV18 with TRBJ2-7, with D possibly being TRBD2 (5 bases). This CDR3 has 13 amino acids. Germline V gene lookup returns CDR1 KGHSH and CDR2 LQKENI. V lost 6 bases and J lost 6, with 15 bases in between. This chain's CDR3 is CASSKTDWSEQYF. CDR3 sequence (DNA): TGTGCCAGCTCCAAGACGGACTGGTCCGAGCAGTACTTC.

The CDR3 sequence is CASSVRGGTEAFF. CDR3 coding DNA: TGTGCCAGCAGCGTACGGGGGGGCACTGAAGCTTTCTTT. The rearrangement joins TRBV9 to TRBJ1-1; weak D call: TRBD1 (5 bases). The CDR3 is 13 residues long. Per the germline V gene, CDR1 is SGDLS and CDR2 is YYNGEE. V was shortened by 1 base and J by 4 bases, with 8 bases between the two germline ends.

V is TRBV18 and J is TRBJ1-4; no clear D gene. CDR3 size: 15 residues. Trimming cost V 5 bases and J 4 bases, with 14 bases left between them. The germline CDR1 and CDR2 sequences are KGHSH and LQKENI. CDR3 sequence (DNA): TGTGCCAGCTCATTGAGTCCCGTTATTAATGAAAAACTGTTTTTT. Translated, it gives CASSLSPVINEKLFF.

J is TRBJ1-6 and V is TRBV6-5, with a weak D call TRBD1 (5 bases). Trimming shortened V by 5 bases and J by 7 bases, and 12 bases separated the two germline ends. This CDR3 is built from 14 residues. Germline values: CDR1 MNHEY, CDR2 SVGAGI. DNA of the CDR3: TGTGCCAGCAGTACGATCCCAGGGAATTCACCCCTCCACTTT. Translated, it gives CASSTIPGNSPLHF.

This chain connects TRBV11-3 to TRBJ1-2; D may be TRBD1 (5 bases). The CDR3 length is 14 residues. The V end was cut by 4 bases, the J end by 8 bases, with 17 bases between. Germline CDR1 and CDR2: SGHNT and YENEEA. CDR3 nucleotide sequence: TGTGCCAGCAGCTCCGAGACAGTGGCGAAGGGCTACACCTTC. Its translation: CASSSETVAKGYTF.

The chain has TRBV9 and TRBJ1-3; D remains ambiguous. Germline V gene lookup returns CDR1 SGDLS and CDR2 YYNGEE. There are 13 residues in the CDR3. Trimming removed 4 bases from V and 4 bases from J, with 9 bases in between. Here the CDR3 DNA reads TGTGCCAGCAGCCCGACTGGCGGAAACACCATATATTTT. Encoded protein: CASSPTGGNTIYF. The complete variable domain, with remaining parts taken from reference TRBV9 and TRBJ1-3, reads DSGVTQTPKHLITATGQRVTLRCSPRSGDLSVYWYQQSLDQGLQFLIQYYNGEERAKGNILERFSAQQFPDLHSELNLSSLELGDSALYFCASSPTGGNTIYFGEGSWLTVV.

The rearrangement uses TRBV28 and TRBJ2-5; D ambiguous. The end of the DNA is better explained by TRBJ2-7, so the J call may be wrong. The germline V gene encodes CDR1 MDHEN and CDR2 SYDVKM. The CDR3 runs to 11 residues. The CDR3 loop is CASEGEDEQYF. In DNA form, the CDR3 reads TGTGCCAGCGAAGGAGAGGACGAGCAGTACTTC.

The chain has TRBV5-6 and TRBJ1-3; D unresolved. Germline loops: CDR1 SGHDT, CDR2 YYEEEE. This CDR3 is built from 12 residues. The ends were cut back, 0 bases at V and 6 bases at J, with 4 bases in the middle. CDR3 coding DNA: TGTGCCAGCAGCTTGGGAGAAAACACCATATATTTT. It encodes CASSLGENTIYF. Supplemented by reference TRBV5-6 and TRBJ1-3, the full variable domain reads DAGVTQSPTHLIKTRGQQVTLRCSPKSGHDTVSWYQQALGQGPQFIFQYYEEEERQRGNFPDRFSGHQFPNYSSELNVNALLLGDSALYLCASSLGENTIYFGEGSWLTVV.

The J gene is TRBJ2-5, the V gene TRBV5-1; either TRBD1 or TRBD2 may fit D (7 bases each). The CDR3 has 15 residues. CDR1 is SGHRS, CDR2 YFSETQ, per germline. Trimming cost V 3 bases and J 6 bases, with 18 bases left between them. The CDR3 DNA sequence: TGCGCCAGCAGCTCCTCAGGGGGGAGGGAGAAGACCCAGTACTTC. Its protein is CASSSSGGREKTQYF.

The chain links TRBV5-1 to TRBJ1-1, with D unclear. This CDR3 region has 13 residues. The germline V and J ends were trimmed by 4 bases and 4 bases, with 11 bases remaining between them. The V gene's germline CDR1 is SGHRS and CDR2 YFSETQ. The CDR3: CASSPIPFTEAFF. The CDR3 bases are TGCGCCAGCAGCCCTATCCCGTTCACTGAAGCTTTCTTT.

V and J are TRBV7-2 and TRBJ1-4; D not certain. CDR3 length: 15 residues. Trimming shortened V by 2 bases and J by 8 bases, and 15 bases separated the two germline ends. Germline CDR1 SGHTA, CDR2 FQGNSA. For the CDR3, the DNA is TGTGCCAGCAGCTTAAAGGTCAACCCGGGGGAAAAACTGTTTTTT. Translating gives CASSLKVNPGEKLFF.